The 25 T cell receptor beta chains below were found in one sample sequenced in a study of cytomegalovirus exposure and HLA in healthy donors. Primers included in the PCR were 60 Vbeta and 13 Jbeta primers. Profiling relied on immunoSEQ multiplex PCR, and the TCRdb table lists in-frame clones only, not all of them. The data show about 130,000 clones, with just over 75% seen just once and around 1.9% held by the top ten. Input material: PBMCs. These receptors all come from a woman in her fifties or sixties in good health and CMV-seronegative.

The gene calls are TRBV7-2 and TRBJ1-2, with 7 bases fitting TRBD1. V gave up 5 bases and J gave up 0 bases; unmatched junction bases: 3. The CDR3 runs to 14 residues. Germline CDR1 SGHTA, CDR2 FQGNSA. CDR3 sequence reads: CASSRDRANYGYTF. As DNA, the CDR3 is TGTGCCAGCAGCCGGGACAGAGCTAACTATGGCTACACCTTC.

CDR3 nucleotides: TGTGCCAGTGAGACTAGCGGGAGGCTTCCCCCTGGCACAGATACGCAGTATTTT. It translates to CASETSGRLPPGTDTQYF. The rearrangement joins TRBV19 to TRBJ2-3; 13 bases fit TRBD2. This CDR3 is 18 amino acids long. Germline values: CDR1 LNHDA, CDR2 SQIVND (reference sequence). With V trimmed by 8 bases and J by 1 base, 12 bases remained unmatched.

This clone was counted only a few times. J is TRBJ2-2 and V is TRBV14; no clear D. This CDR3 is 13 amino acids long. The ends were cut back, 4 bases at V and 4 bases at J, with 7 bases in the middle. Germline V lookup: CDR1 SGHDN, CDR2 FVKESK. CDR3 sequence (DNA): TGTGCCAGCAGCCGAAAGCGCACCGGGGAGCTGTTTTTT. Translation gives CASSRKRTGELFF.

J is TRBJ1-4 and V is TRBV18; the match to TRBD1 covers 8 bases. The V segment lost 4 bases and the J segment 0 bases; nucleotides outside the gene matches: 4. The CDR3 runs 16 residues. Germline CDR1 and CDR2: KGHSH and LQKENI. The CDR3 sequence: CASSQGTGSTNEKLFF. DNA of the CDR3: TGTGCCAGCTCACAAGGGACAGGTTCAACTAATGAAAAACTGTTTTTT.

The chain links TRBV7-9 to TRBJ1-2; the D gene is possibly TRBD1 (5 bases). The germline CDR1 and CDR2 sequences are SEHNR and FQNEAQ (reference sequence). The CDR3 runs to 14 residues. Trimming left V 5 bases short and J 0 bases short, with 10 bases between. The CDR3 coding sequence is TGTGCCAGCAGCCCCACAGGTACTAACTATGGCTACACCTTC. Protein: CASSPTGTNYGYTF.

J is TRBJ1-1 and V is TRBV7-2; D remains ambiguous. This CDR3 comprises 18 residues. Germline CDR1 and CDR2: SGHTA and FQGNSA. Trimming removed 4 bases from V and 0 bases from J, with 21 bases in between. The CDR3 is CASSSGKGGRMMNTEAFF. CDR3 nucleotide sequence: TGTGCCAGCAGCTCCGGTAAGGGAGGGAGGATGATGAACACTGAAGCTTTCTTT.

V gene TRBV21-1 combines with J gene TRBJ1-5. TRBV21-1 constitutes a pseudogene. The CDR3 consists of 18 residues. The CDR3 reads CASSKPTASQYSNQPQHF. CDR3 DNA: TGTGCCAGCAGCAAACCCACCGCGAGCCAATATAGCAATCAGCCCCAGCATTTT.

The chain recombines TRBV6-5 with TRBJ2-7, with D uncertain. V dropped 6 bases and J dropped 2 bases, with 11 bases sitting between them. The CDR3 totals 13 residues. Per germline, CDR1 MNHEY and CDR2 SVGAGI. CDR3 loop: CASRRSVTYEQYF. In nucleotides, the CDR3 is TGTGCCAGCAGGCGCTCCGTAACCTACGAGCAGTACTTC.

This rearrangement joins TRBV7-3 to TRBJ1-1; D possibly corresponds to TRBD1 (5 bases). Germline V CDR1 and CDR2: SGHTA, FQGTGA. The CDR3 is 14 residues long. The V gene lost 3 bases and the J gene lost 1 base, with 9 bases spanning the gap. CDR3 coding DNA: TGTGCCAGCAGCTTGGGGCATTCGAACACTGAAGCTTTCTTT. This sequence encodes CASSLGHSNTEAFF.

This clone appeared once. The V and J genes are TRBV7-3 and TRBJ2-7; TRBD2 aligns across 8 bases. This CDR3 is 15 amino acids long. Germline assignment: CDR1 SGHTA and CDR2 FQGTGA. J lost 3 bases, V lost 5 bases, and 9 bases had no gene match. The CDR3 is CASSPGLVVGYEQYF. DNA for the CDR3: TGTGCCAGCAGCCCGGGACTAGTTGTAGGCTACGAGCAGTACTTC.

The V and J genes are TRBV7-6 and TRBJ1-1, with a possible D match to TRBD1 (5 bases). V lost 1 base and J 0 bases, leaving 12 bases between the germline ends. The CDR3 contains 16 residues. The germline V gene encodes CDR1 SGHVS and CDR2 FNYEAQ. The CDR3 protein is CASSLETTVMNTEAFF. In nucleotides, the CDR3 is TGTGCCAGCAGCTTAGAAACGACAGTCATGAACACTGAAGCTTTCTTT. The whole variable domain, filled in from reference TRBV7-6 and TRBJ1-1, reads GAGVSQSPRYKVTKRGQDVALRCDPISGHVSLYWYRQALGQGPEFLTYFNYEAQQDKSGLPNDRFSAERPEGSISTLTIQRTEQRDSAMYRCASSLETTVMNTEAFFGQGTRLTVV.

Comments on this clone: Mismatch with germline at one junction end may stem from a read error. The chain has TRBV7-3 and TRBJ1-2; 9 bases align to TRBD1. There are 14 residues in the CDR3. CDR1 is SGHTA and CDR2 is FQGTGA in the germline V gene. As DNA, the CDR3 is TGTGCCAGCAGCTTTGGGACAGGGCTGGTTGGCTACCCCTTC. As protein: CASSFGTGLVGYPF. The variable domain in full, with the rest retrieved from reference TRBV7-3 and TRBJ1-2, is GAGVSQTPSNKVTEKGKYVELRCDPISGHTALYWYRQSLGQGPEFLIYFQGTGAADDSGLPNDRFFAVRPEGSVSTLKIQRTERGDSAVYLCASSFGTGLVGYPFGSGTRLTVV.

The V call is TRBV6-5, the J call TRBJ2-7; the match to TRBD2 covers 8 bases. The CDR3 is 14 amino acids. V shed 4 bases, J shed 2 bases, and the junction held 4 bases outside the gene matches. Germline CDR1 is MNHEY and CDR2 is SVGAGI. The CDR3 sequence: CASSSGTSPYEQYV. The CDR3 DNA is TGTGCCAGCAGTTCCGGGACTAGTCCCTACGAGCAGTACGTC.

This CDR3 is CASSLLAGYEQYV. The CDR3 region has the DNA TGTGCCAGCAGTTTGCTAGCGGGATACGAGCAGTACGTC. The rearrangement links TRBV27 to TRBJ2-7; 9 positions agree with TRBD2. Germline lookup yields CDR1 MNHEY and CDR2 SMNVEV (reference sequence). V lost 3 bases to trimming and J lost 4 bases; unmatched junction nucleotides: 1. CDR3 length equals 13 residues.

In DNA form, the CDR3 reads TGTGCCAGCAGCTTAGAAGCAGGGTTGGGTGGCTACACCTTC. As protein: CASSLEAGLGGYTF. The gene calls are TRBV7-9 and TRBJ1-2, with D tentatively TRBD1 (5 bases). From germline, CDR1 is SEHNR and CDR2 FQNEAQ (reference sequence). This CDR3 is built from 14 residues. The V gene lost 1 base and the J gene lost 7 bases, with 13 bases spanning the gap.

This sequence joins TRBV12-5 and TRBJ1-1, with 10 bases identical to TRBD1. Germline V CDR1 and CDR2: LGHNT, FRNRAP. The CDR3 has 14 amino acids. J lost 0 bases, V lost 9 bases, and 4 bases had no gene match. The DNA of the CDR3 is TGTGCTAGCACCGACAGGGGGCTGAACACTGAAGCTTTCTTT. Its translation is CASTDRGLNTEAFF. The entire variable domain, with the rest obtained from reference TRBV12-5 and TRBJ1-1, is as follows: DARVTQTPRHKVTEMGQEVTMRCQPILGHNTVFWYRQTMMQGLELLAYFRNRAPLDDSGMPKDRFSAEMPDATLATLKIQPSEPRDSAVYFCASTDRGLNTEAFFGQGTRLTVV.

The chain employs TRBV18 and TRBJ2-7; D uncertain. In germline, CDR1 is KGHSH, CDR2 LQKENI. V was shortened by 0 bases and J by 1 base, with 4 bases between the two germline ends. The CDR3 totals 13 residues. CDR3: CASSPPSSYEQYF. The CDR3 DNA reads as TGTGCCAGCTCACCACCCTCTTCCTACGAGCAGTACTTC.

V is TRBV15 and J is TRBJ1-1; D gene ambiguous. V lost 3 bases to trimming and J lost 1 base, with 6 bases between them. CDR3 length: 13 amino acids. Germline V gene lookup returns CDR1 LNHNV and CDR2 YYDKDF (reference sequence). The CDR3 is CATSRAENTEAFF. DNA of the CDR3: TGTGCCACCAGCAGGGCCGAGAACACTGAAGCTTTCTTT.

This clone was counted a few times. This chain links TRBV19 with TRBJ2-2; TRBD2 agrees at 7 bases. V gave up 10 bases and J gave up 1 base; unmatched junction bases: 6. CDR3 length equals 14 residues. Germline lookup yields CDR1 LNHDA and CDR2 SQIVND (reference sequence). The CDR3 nucleotides read TGTGCCACCGTGACTAGCCGGAACACCGGGGAGCTGTTTTTT. Translating gives CATVTSRNTGELFF.

The chain employs TRBV6-6 and TRBJ1-2; maybe TRBD1 (5 bases). This CDR3 is built from 15 residues. Germline V CDR1 and CDR2: MNHNY, SVGAGI (reference sequence). Trimming took off 6 bases at V and 1 base at J, with 15 bases between the two ends. The CDR3 nucleotides read TGTGCCAGCAGGGAAAGGCAGGGCGTTAACTATGGCTACACCTTC. It is translated as CASRERQGVNYGYTF.

The J gene is TRBJ1-1, the V gene TRBV6-6; D unclear. Trimming removed 7 bases from V and 4 bases from J, with 16 bases in between. Germline CDR1 MNHNY, CDR2 SVGAGI (reference sequence). The CDR3 is made up of 14 amino acids. Written as DNA, the CDR3 is TGTGCCAGCACCGAGGGTAGTCTTGGCACTGAAGCTTTCTTT. It yields the protein CASTEGSLGTEAFF.

The V and J genes are TRBV5-1 and TRBJ1-1, with unresolved D. V was trimmed by 2 bases and J by 0 bases, leaving 11 bases between them. Germline V gene data show CDR1 as SGHRS and CDR2 as YFSETQ. This CDR3 has 15 residues. The CDR3 here is CASSFGTGLNTEAFF. The CDR3, as DNA: TGCGCCAGCAGCTTCGGTACCGGGTTGAACACTGAAGCTTTCTTT.

The rearrangement joins TRBV15 to TRBJ1-1; no definite D call. Per germline, CDR1 LNHNV and CDR2 YYDKDF (reference sequence). V was pared by 0 bases and J by 2 bases, with 16 bases between. CDR3 length: 17 amino acids. CDR3 nucleotides: TGTGCCACCAGCAGAGATCATTCGGCAGCGCTTAACACTGAAGCTTTCTTT. Its protein product is CATSRDHSAALNTEAFF.

The chain joins TRBV4-1 to TRBJ2-3, with TRBD2 as a possible D gene (6 bases). Germline V lookup: CDR1 MGHRA, CDR2 YSYEKL. There are 15 residues in the CDR3. V was clipped by 4 bases and J by 2 bases, with 13 bases between them. The CDR3 protein is CASSPTAGNTDTQYF. For the CDR3, the DNA is TGCGCCAGCAGCCCCACGGCGGGAAACACAGATACGCAGTATTTT.

This clone was counted between two and nine times. J is TRBJ1-2 and V is TRBV4-3; 9 bases are a match to TRBD1. Trimming cost V 0 bases and J 6 bases; bases outside gene matches: 5. Per germline, CDR1 LGHNA and CDR2 YSLEER. The length of the CDR3 is 15 residues. Written as DNA, the CDR3 is TGCGCCAGCAGCCAAGATGTGGGACAGGGTGATGGCTACACCTTC. Translation: CASSQDVGQGDGYTF.